A selection of T cell receptor beta chains follows, all from one sample in a study of blood T cell repertoires in COVID-19. Sequenced by immunoSEQ multiplex PCR; TCRdb stores in-frame clones only, minus some. The sample includes 130,000 to 150,000 clones, roughly 87% of them seen just once. The source material was peripheral blood. The receptors here all came from a man between 65 and 85 years old with acute or convalescent COVID-19. Each CDR3 is given with its conserved first and last residue. Each record gives: V gene, J gene, D gene, clone size, CDR3 protein, CDR3 DNA. D genes are given only for firm matches. Size is stated for part of the rows, as once, few or many counts, or as a class when the clone is expanded.

v_gene: TRBV19
j_gene: TRBJ1-4
d_gene: TRBD1
abundance: few
CDR3aa: CASSILVRTGSRKATNEKLFF
CDR3nt: TGTGCCAGTAGTATATTGGTCCGGACAGGGAGTAGGAAGGCAACTAATGAAAAACTGTTTTTT

v_gene: TRBV19
j_gene: TRBJ2-2
d_gene: NA
abundance: NA
CDR3aa: CASSILGQVGGELFF
CDR3nt: TGTGCCAGTAGTATACTTGGGCAGGTCGGCGGGGAGCTGTTTTTT

v_gene: TRBV7-2
j_gene: TRBJ2-6
d_gene: NA
abundance: NA
CDR3aa: CASSYRRSGANVLTF
CDR3nt: TGTGCCAGCAGCTACAGACGCTCTGGGGCCAACGTCCTGACTTTC

v_gene: TRBV27
j_gene: TRBJ1-3
d_gene: NA
abundance: NA
CDR3aa: CASMGRGSLLGNTIYF
CDR3nt: TGTGCCAGCATGGGCAGGGGAAGCCTACTGGGGAACACCATATATTTT

v_gene: TRBV6-5
j_gene: TRBJ2-7
d_gene: TRBD1
abundance: NA
CDR3aa: CASSYRLGQGYEQYF
CDR3nt: TGTGCCAGCAGTTATAGGTTGGGACAGGGCTACGAGCAGTACTTC

v_gene: TRBV6-5
j_gene: TRBJ2-7
d_gene: NA
abundance: NA
CDR3aa: CASSYSASYEQYF
CDR3nt: TGTGCCAGCAGTTACTCGGCCTCCTACGAGCAGTACTTC

v_gene: TRBV18
j_gene: TRBJ1-6
d_gene: NA
abundance: NA
CDR3aa: CASSLTNPDSPLHF
CDR3nt: TGTGCCAGCTCACTTACTAACCCCGATTCACCCCTCCACTTT

v_gene: TRBV21-1
j_gene: TRBJ2-1
d_gene: NA
abundance: NA
CDR3aa: CASSITSGRGFEQFF
CDR3nt: TGTGCCAGCAGCATCACTAGCGGGAGGGGCTTTGAGCAGTTCTTC

v_gene: TRBV9
j_gene: TRBJ1-2
d_gene: NA
abundance: NA
CDR3aa: CASSPDSQIAYGYTF
CDR3nt: TGTGCCAGCAGCCCTGACAGCCAGATAGCTTATGGCTACACCTTC

v_gene: TRBV2
j_gene: TRBJ2-3
d_gene: TRBD2
abundance: NA
CDR3aa: CASKGTSAGTDTQYF
CDR3nt: TGTGCCAGCAAGGGGACTAGCGCCGGCACAGATACGCAGTATTTT

v_gene: TRBV3-1/TRBV3-2
j_gene: TRBJ2-4
d_gene: TRBD2
abundance: NA
CDR3aa: CASSQRGEANIQYF
CDR3nt: TGTGCCAGCAGCCAGCGGGGGGAGGCGAACATTCAGTACTTC

v_gene: TRBV3-1/TRBV3-2
j_gene: TRBJ1-5
d_gene: NA
abundance: few
CDR3aa: CASSQDSREGLQPQHF
CDR3nt: TGTGCCAGCAGCCAAGACTCCCGGGAGGGGCTTCAGCCCCAGCATTTT

v_gene: TRBV6-6
j_gene: TRBJ1-4
d_gene: NA
abundance: NA
CDR3aa: CASTAGRGEKLFF
CDR3nt: TGTGCCAGCACGGCGGGCCGCGGTGAAAAACTGTTTTTT

v_gene: TRBV7-8
j_gene: TRBJ2-1
d_gene: TRBD2
abundance: NA
CDR3aa: CASSSPGLAGMGEQFF
CDR3nt: TGTGCCAGCAGCTCCCCGGGACTAGCGGGGATGGGTGAGCAGTTCTTC